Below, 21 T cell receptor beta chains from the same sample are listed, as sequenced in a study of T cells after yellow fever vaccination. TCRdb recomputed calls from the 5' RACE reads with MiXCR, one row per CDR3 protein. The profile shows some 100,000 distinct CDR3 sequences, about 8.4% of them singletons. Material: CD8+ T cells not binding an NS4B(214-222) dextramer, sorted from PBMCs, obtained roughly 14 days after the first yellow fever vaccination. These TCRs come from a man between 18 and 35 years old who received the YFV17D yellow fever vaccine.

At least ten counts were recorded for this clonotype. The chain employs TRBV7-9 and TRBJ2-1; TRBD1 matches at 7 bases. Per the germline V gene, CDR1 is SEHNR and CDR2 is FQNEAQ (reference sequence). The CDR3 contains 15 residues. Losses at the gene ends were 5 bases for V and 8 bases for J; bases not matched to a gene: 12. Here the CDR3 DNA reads TGTGCCAGCAGCCCCCCGTTTAACAGGGGCGATGAGCAGTTCTTC. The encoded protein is CASSPPFNRGDEQFF.

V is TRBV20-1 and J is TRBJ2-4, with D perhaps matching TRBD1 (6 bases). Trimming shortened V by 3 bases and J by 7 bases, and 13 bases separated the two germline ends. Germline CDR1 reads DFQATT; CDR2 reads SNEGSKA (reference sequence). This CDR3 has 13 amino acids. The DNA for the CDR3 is TGCAGTGCTAGGGACAAACAGGGCAACATTCAGTACTTC. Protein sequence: CSARDKQGNIQYF.

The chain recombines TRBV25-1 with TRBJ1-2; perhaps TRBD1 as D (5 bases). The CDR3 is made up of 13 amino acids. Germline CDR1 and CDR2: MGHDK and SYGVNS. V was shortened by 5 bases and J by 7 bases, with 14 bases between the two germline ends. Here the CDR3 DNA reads TGTGCCAGCAGTTTCCCGGGGGGTGCTGGCTACACCTTC. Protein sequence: CASSFPGGAGYTF.

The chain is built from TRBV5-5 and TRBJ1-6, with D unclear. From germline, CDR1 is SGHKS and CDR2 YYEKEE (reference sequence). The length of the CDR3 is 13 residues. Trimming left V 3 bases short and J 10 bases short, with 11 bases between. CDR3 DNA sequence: TGTGCCAGCAGCTGGAGGTTAGGGTCACCCCTCCACTTT. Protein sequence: CASSWRLGSPLHF. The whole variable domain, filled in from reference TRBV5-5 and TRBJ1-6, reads DAGVTQSPTHLIKTRGQQVTLRCSPISGHKSVSWYQQVLGQGPQFIFQYYEKEERGRGNFPDRFSARQFPNYSSELNVNALLLGDSALYLCASSWRLGSPLHFGNGTRLTVT.

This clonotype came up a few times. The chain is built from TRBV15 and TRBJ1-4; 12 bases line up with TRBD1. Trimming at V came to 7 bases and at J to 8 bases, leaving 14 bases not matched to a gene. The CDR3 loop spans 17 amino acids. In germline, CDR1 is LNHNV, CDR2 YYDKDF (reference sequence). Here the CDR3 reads CATKPGQGAPGEEKLFF. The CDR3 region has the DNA TGTGCCACCAAACCGGGACAGGGGGCCCCTGGGGAGGAAAAACTGTTTTTT. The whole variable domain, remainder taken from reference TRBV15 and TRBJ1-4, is DAMVIQNPRYQVTQFGKPVTLSCSQTLNHNVMYWYQQKSSQAPKLLFHYYDKDFNNEADTPDNFQSRRPNTSFCFLDIRSPGLGDTAMYLCATKPGQGAPGEEKLFFGSGTQLSVL.

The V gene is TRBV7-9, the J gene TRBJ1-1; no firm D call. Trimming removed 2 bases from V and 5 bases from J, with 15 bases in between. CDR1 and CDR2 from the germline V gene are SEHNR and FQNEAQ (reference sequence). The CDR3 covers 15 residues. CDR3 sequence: CASSLPPGVGTEAFF. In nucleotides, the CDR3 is TGTGCCAGCAGCTTACCCCCCGGGGTAGGGACTGAAGCTTTCTTT.

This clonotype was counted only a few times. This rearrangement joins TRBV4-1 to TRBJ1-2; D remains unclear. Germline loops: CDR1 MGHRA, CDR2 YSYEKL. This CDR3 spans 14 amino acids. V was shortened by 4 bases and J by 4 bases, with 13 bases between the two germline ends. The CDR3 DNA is TGCGCCAGCAGCCCCCTTCCCGGTTCCTATGGCTACACCTTC. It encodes CASSPLPGSYGYTF.

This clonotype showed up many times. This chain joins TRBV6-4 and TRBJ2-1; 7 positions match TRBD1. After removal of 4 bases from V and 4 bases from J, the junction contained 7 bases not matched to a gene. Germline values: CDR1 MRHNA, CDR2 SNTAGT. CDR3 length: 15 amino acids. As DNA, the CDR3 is TGTGCCAGCAGTGCCGGCCCGGGACAGTACAATGAGCAGTTCTTC. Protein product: CASSAGPGQYNEQFF.

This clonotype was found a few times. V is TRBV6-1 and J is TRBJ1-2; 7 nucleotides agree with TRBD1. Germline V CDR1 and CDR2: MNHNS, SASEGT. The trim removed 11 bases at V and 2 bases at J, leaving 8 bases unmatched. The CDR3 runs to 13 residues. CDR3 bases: TGTGCCGTACGGGGGACAGCGAACTATGGCTACACCTTC. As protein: CAVRGTANYGYTF.

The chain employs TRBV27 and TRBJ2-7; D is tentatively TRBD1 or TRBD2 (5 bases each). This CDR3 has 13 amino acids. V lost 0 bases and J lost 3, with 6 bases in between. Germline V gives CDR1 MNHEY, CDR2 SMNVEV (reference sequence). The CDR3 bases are TGTGCCAGCAGTTTATCGAGGGGCTACGAGCAGTACTTC. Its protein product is CASSLSRGYEQYF.

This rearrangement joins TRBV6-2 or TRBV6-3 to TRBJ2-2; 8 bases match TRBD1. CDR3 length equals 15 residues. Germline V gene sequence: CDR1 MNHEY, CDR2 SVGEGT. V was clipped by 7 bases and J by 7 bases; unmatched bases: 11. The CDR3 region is CASINRAGGGGELFF. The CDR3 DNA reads TGTGCCAGCATCAACCGGGCAGGGGGCGGCGGGGAGCTGTTTTTT.

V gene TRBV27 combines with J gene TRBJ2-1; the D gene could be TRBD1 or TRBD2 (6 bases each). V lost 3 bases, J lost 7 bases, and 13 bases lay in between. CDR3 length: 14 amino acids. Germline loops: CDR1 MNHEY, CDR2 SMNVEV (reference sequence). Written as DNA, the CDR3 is TGTGCCAGCAGTTTTAGGGGGGAATTGAATGAGCAGTTCTTC. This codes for CASSFRGELNEQFF.

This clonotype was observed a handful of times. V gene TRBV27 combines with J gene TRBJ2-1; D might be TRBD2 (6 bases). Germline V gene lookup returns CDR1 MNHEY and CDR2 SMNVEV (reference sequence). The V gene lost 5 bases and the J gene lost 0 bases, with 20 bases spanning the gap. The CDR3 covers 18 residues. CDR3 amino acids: CASSQVGIRGSSYNEQFF. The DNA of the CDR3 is TGTGCCAGCAGTCAGGTCGGTATTCGGGGGAGCTCCTACAATGAGCAGTTCTTC.

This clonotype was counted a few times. The CDR3 here is CASSLIRGSYEQYF. The CDR3 coding sequence is TGTGCCAGCAGTTTAATCCGGGGCTCCTACGAGCAGTACTTC. This chain connects TRBV27 to TRBJ2-7, with D possibly TRBD2 on 5 matching bases. The CDR3 is made up of 14 amino acids. Looked up from germline, CDR1 is MNHEY and CDR2 is SMNVEV (reference sequence). V was pared by 2 bases and J by 0 bases, with 8 bases between.

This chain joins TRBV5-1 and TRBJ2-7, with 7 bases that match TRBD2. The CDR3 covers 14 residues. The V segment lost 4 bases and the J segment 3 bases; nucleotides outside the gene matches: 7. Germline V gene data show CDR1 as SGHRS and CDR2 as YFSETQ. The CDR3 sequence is CASSPGRGYYEQYF. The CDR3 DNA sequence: TGCGCCAGCAGCCCGGGGAGGGGTTACTACGAGCAGTACTTC.

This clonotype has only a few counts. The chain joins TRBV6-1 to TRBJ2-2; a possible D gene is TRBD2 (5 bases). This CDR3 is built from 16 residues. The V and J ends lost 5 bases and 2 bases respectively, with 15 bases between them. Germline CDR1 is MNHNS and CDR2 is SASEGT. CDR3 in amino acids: CASSTLLDPNTGELFF. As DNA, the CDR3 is TGTGCCAGCAGTACCCTACTAGACCCTAACACCGGGGAGCTGTTTTTT.

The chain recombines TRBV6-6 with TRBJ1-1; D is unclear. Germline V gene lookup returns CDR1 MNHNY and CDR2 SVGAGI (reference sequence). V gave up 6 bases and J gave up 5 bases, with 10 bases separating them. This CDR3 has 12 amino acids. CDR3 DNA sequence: TGTGCCAGCAGACCGTCGGATACTGAAGCTTTCTTT. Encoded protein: CASRPSDTEAFF.

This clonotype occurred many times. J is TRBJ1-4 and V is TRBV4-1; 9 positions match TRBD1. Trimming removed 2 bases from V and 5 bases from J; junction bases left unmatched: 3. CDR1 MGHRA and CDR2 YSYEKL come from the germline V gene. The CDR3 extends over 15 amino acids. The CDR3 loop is CASSQPGQGNEKLFF. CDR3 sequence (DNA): TGCGCCAGCAGCCAACCGGGACAGGGAAATGAAAAACTGTTTTTT.

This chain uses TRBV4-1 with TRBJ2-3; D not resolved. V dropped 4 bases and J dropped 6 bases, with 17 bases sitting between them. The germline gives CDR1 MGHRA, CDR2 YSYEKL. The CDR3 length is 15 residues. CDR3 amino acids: CASSPSEILMDTQYF. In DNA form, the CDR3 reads TGCGCCAGCAGCCCCTCGGAGATACTGATGGATACGCAGTATTTT.

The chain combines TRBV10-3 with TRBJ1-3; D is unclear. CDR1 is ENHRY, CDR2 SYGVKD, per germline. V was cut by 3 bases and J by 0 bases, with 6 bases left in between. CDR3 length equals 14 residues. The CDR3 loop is CAISEDNSGNTIYF. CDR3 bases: TGTGCCATCAGTGAAGACAACTCTGGAAACACCATATATTTT.

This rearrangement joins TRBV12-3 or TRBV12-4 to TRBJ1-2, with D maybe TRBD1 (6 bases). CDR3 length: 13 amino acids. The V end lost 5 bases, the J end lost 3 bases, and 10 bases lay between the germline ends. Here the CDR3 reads CASSPQGYYGYTF. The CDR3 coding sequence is TGTGCCAGCAGTCCTCAGGGGTACTATGGCTACACCTTC.